A single sample is the source of the 25 T cell receptor beta chains below, sequenced in a study of T cells in Graves' hyperthyroidism and ophthalmopathy. TCR beta CDR3 sequences were amplified from RNA transcripts. HTBI primers were the set used in a first-round RT-PCR of the TCR CDR3. TCRdb re-analysed the multiplex PCR reads in MiXCR, keeping a single row per CDR3 protein. The sample lists 250,000 to 400,000 distinct CDR3 sequences, about 13% occurring once. Sequencing used blood. These receptors came from a woman aged 40 to 50 with Graves' ophthalmopathy.

As for this clonotype: The junction differs from germline at one of its ends, possibly a read error. The chain couples TRBV20-1 to TRBJ2-7; D is unclear. Germline V gene sequence: CDR1 DFQATT, CDR2 SNEGSKA (reference sequence). The length of the CDR3 is 13 residues. The CDR3: CSARDPGSHEQYF. Here the CDR3 DNA reads TGCAGTGCTAGAGATCCGGGCTCCCACGAGCAGTACTTC.

This clonotype was seen at least ten times. The chain combines TRBV2 with TRBJ1-2; no firm D call. Germline V lookup: CDR1 SNHLY, CDR2 FYNNEI. The CDR3 is 14 amino acids. The V and J ends lost 9 bases and 1 base respectively, with 15 bases between them. CDR3 sequence (DNA): TGTGCCAGTCGCCCGAGGGTGGTTAACTATGGCTACACCTTC. The encoded protein is CASRPRVVNYGYTF.

This clonotype was recorded many times. The chain employs TRBV28 and TRBJ2-2, with 9 bases lining up with TRBD2. Germline lookup yields CDR1 MDHEN and CDR2 SYDVKM. The CDR3 is 17 amino acids. With 4 bases clipped from V and 7 bases from J, the junction kept 13 bases outside the gene matches. The CDR3 is CASSSSWSGGSNGELFF. DNA for the CDR3: TGTGCCAGCAGTTCCTCGTGGAGCGGGGGGTCTAACGGGGAGCTGTTTTTT.

This chain links TRBV9 with TRBJ1-1; D may be TRBD1 (5 bases). This CDR3 region has 16 residues. V gave up 7 bases and J gave up 6 bases, with 25 bases separating them. Per germline, CDR1 SGDLS and CDR2 YYNGEE. The CDR3 spells CASGRGVGRAVPEAFF. The CDR3 coding sequence is TGTGCCAGCGGAAGAGGGGTTGGCAGGGCGGTCCCTGAAGCTTTCTTT.

This clonotype was seen once. The genes are TRBV28 and TRBJ1-6; 9 bases are a match to TRBD1. The CDR3 contains 15 residues. Germline V gene lookup returns CDR1 MDHEN and CDR2 SYDVKM. Trimming took 6 bases from V and 10 from J; bases not matched to a gene: 10. CDR3 in amino acids: CASRVTGGRRSPLHF. The CDR3 DNA sequence: TGTGCCAGCAGAGTTACAGGGGGCAGAAGGTCACCCCTCCACTTT.

This clonotype came up many times. CDR3 in amino acids: CASSYGSSSYNEQFF. Written as DNA, the CDR3 is TGTGCCAGCAGTTACGGCAGTAGCTCCTACAATGAGCAGTTCTTC. The genes are TRBV6-5 and TRBJ2-1; D call uncertain. CDR1 and CDR2 (germline): MNHEY, SVGAGI. The CDR3 length is 15 residues. Trimming removed 2 bases at V and 0 bases at J, with 8 bases between.

On this clonotype: This could be a read error, since a much larger clone is one nucleotide away. The chain joins TRBV2 to TRBJ1-1, with a tentative D call TRBD1 (5 bases). Per germline, CDR1 SNHLY and CDR2 FYNNEI. The CDR3 runs to 15 residues. As DNA, the CDR3 is TGTACCAGCCAAACCGGGGGGGGAGGATACACTGAAGCTTTCTTT. Translating it yields CTSQTGGGGYTEAFF.

The table lists this clonotype with many counts. The chain combines TRBV12-3 or TRBV12-4 with TRBJ2-1, with 8 bases that match TRBD2. The CDR3 contains 18 residues. V lost 6 bases and J lost 4; bases outside the gene matches: 17. The CDR3 DNA sequence: TGTGCCAGCAGCCCTATCGGAATAGCGGGGTCCTTTTACAATGAGCAGTTCTTC. This codes for CASSPIGIAGSFYNEQFF.

This clonotype was detected many times. The gene calls are TRBV10-3 and TRBJ1-6; tentative D call: TRBD1 (6 bases). The CDR3 totals 13 residues. The ends were cut back, 4 bases at V and 9 bases at J, with 10 bases in the middle. Germline CDR1 ENHRY, CDR2 SYGVKD. The CDR3 sequence: CAISVQGGSPLHF. The CDR3 DNA reads TGTGCCATCAGTGTACAGGGAGGTTCACCCCTCCACTTT.

This clonotype was recorded many times. The V and J genes are TRBV27 and TRBJ1-1; TRBD1 is a possible D gene (5 bases). Germline V gene sequence: CDR1 MNHEY, CDR2 SMNVEV (reference sequence). The CDR3 totals 18 residues. Trimming stripped 1 base from V and 1 base from J, with 19 bases between. The CDR3 DNA follows: TGTGCCAGCAGTTTATGGGCTCCGGGACGCACCTCGAACACTGAAGCTTTCTTT. Its translation is CASSLWAPGRTSNTEAFF.

V usage is TRBV11-2 and J usage is TRBJ1-1; D ambiguous. Trimming cost V 5 bases and J 6 bases, with 10 bases left between them. The CDR3 runs to 12 residues. CDR1 and CDR2 (germline): SGHAT, FQNNGV. In DNA, the CDR3 is TGTGCCAGCAGCCAGCGGTGGGCTGAAGCTTTCTTT. The encoded protein is CASSQRWAEAFF.

This rearrangement joins TRBV7-2 to TRBJ2-6, with D perhaps TRBD2 (5 bases). CDR3 length equals 16 residues. Trimming removed 2 bases from V and 4 bases from J, with 12 bases in between. The germline CDR1 and CDR2 sequences are SGHTA and FQGNSA. CDR3 in DNA: TGTGCCAGCAGCTTAATGCGGGTGGCAGGGGCCAACGTCCTGACTTTC. Amino acid sequence: CASSLMRVAGANVLTF.

In regard to this clonotype: This sequence may be a read error, since a much larger clone differs from it by one base. The J gene is TRBJ2-5, the V gene TRBV12-3 or TRBV12-4; 16 nucleotides align to TRBD2. CDR3 length equals 18 residues. CDR3 amino acids: CASSEGGLAGGYQEIQYF. CDR3 nucleotide sequence: TGTGCCAGCAGTGAAGGGGGACTAGCGGGGGGGTACCAAGAGATCCAGTACTTC.

Here the CDR3 DNA reads TGTGCCAGCAGGCGCCGTATGACAGGGGGACCCTCTGGGGCCAACGTCCTGACTTTC. Translating gives CASRRRMTGGPSGANVLTF. The genes are TRBV5-6 and TRBJ2-6; 9 bases map to TRBD1. Germline V gene lookup returns CDR1 SGHDT and CDR2 YYEEEE. This CDR3 is 19 amino acids long. V dropped 5 bases and J dropped 0; count of bases not matched to a gene: 12.

The chain has TRBV6-1 and TRBJ1-6, with 8 bases aligning to TRBD1. Germline lookup yields CDR1 MNHNS and CDR2 SASEGT. J was trimmed by 5 bases and V by 6 bases; bases with no gene match: 6. The CDR3 has 15 residues. This CDR3 reads CASRTGEPHNSPLHF. The CDR3 nucleotides are TGTGCCAGCAGGACAGGGGAACCCCATAATTCACCCCTCCACTTT.

The chain recombines TRBV28 with TRBJ2-1, with D unclear. Trimming left V 1 base short and J 3 bases short, with 7 bases between. The CDR3 has 14 amino acids. The V gene's germline CDR1 is MDHEN and CDR2 SYDVKM. The DNA for the CDR3 is TGTGCCAGCAGTTTATTAATAAGCTACAATGAGCAGTTCTTC. This translates into CASSLLISYNEQFF.

This clonotype has at least ten counts. The V gene is TRBV18, the J gene TRBJ1-1; D is perhaps TRBD1 (6 bases). Trimming took 3 bases from V and 1 from J, leaving 12 bases between them. Germline V gene lookup returns CDR1 KGHSH and CDR2 LQKENI. This CDR3 has 15 amino acids. The CDR3 sequence: CASSPRTTGNTEAFF. CDR3 bases: TGTGCCAGCTCACCTCGTACGACAGGGAACACTGAAGCTTTCTTT. Filled out from reference TRBV18 and TRBJ1-1, the complete variable domain reads NAGVMQNPRHLVRRRGQEARLRCSPMKGHSHVYWYRQLPEEGLKFMVYLQKENIIDESGMPKERFSAEFPKEGPSILRIQQVVRGDSAAYFCASSPRTTGNTEAFFGQGTRLTVV.

The sample holds many counts of this clonotype. The chain couples TRBV10-3 to TRBJ2-2; 7 nucleotides agree with TRBD1. With V trimmed by 6 bases and J by 0 bases, 13 bases remained unmatched. Germline V gene lookup returns CDR1 ENHRY and CDR2 SYGVKD. This CDR3 spans 18 amino acids. CDR3 nucleotides: TGTGCCATCAGCCTACGGGACAGCCAAATAGCGAACACCGGGGAGCTGTTTTTT. It codes for CAISLRDSQIANTGELFF.

In this sample, this clonotype turned up a few times. In nucleotides, the CDR3 is TGTGCCAGCAGCACGACGACAGGGCAAGAGACCCAGTACTTC. Protein product: CASSTTTGQETQYF. V gene TRBV7-9 combines with J gene TRBJ2-5, with 7 bases aligning to TRBD1. Germline loops: CDR1 SEHNR, CDR2 FQNEAQ (reference sequence). CDR3 length equals 14 residues. Trimming at V came to 5 bases and at J to 2 bases, leaving 5 bases not matched to a gene.

This clonotype came up once. This may be a read error, as it is one base from a much larger clone. The CDR3 DNA follows: TGTGCCAGCACCCGGGGACTAGTAGGTCAAAAGACCCAGTACTTC. Its protein product is CASTRGLVGQKTQYF. This chain uses TRBV2 with TRBJ2-5; 8 positions match TRBD2. The CDR3 sequence is 15 residues long. In germline, CDR1 is SNHLY, CDR2 FYNNEI. The V segment lost 7 bases and the J segment 6 bases; nucleotides outside the gene matches: 13. The full variable domain, rest sourced from reference TRBV2 and TRBJ2-5, is EPEVTQTPSHQVTQMGQEVILRCVPISNHLYFYWYRQILGQKVEFLVSFYNNEISEKSEIFDDQFSVERPDGSNFTLKIRSTKLEDSAMYFCASTRGLVGQKTQYFGPGTRLLVL.

This clonotype has ten or more counts. The gene calls are TRBV7-9 and TRBJ2-7; 7 nucleotides align to TRBD2. This CDR3 has 14 residues. The V segment lost 3 bases and the J segment 3 bases; nucleotides outside the gene matches: 5. Germline V gene sequence: CDR1 SEHNR, CDR2 FQNEAQ (reference sequence). CDR3 region: CASSFGGRDYEQYF. In DNA, the CDR3 is TGTGCCAGCAGCTTTGGTGGGAGGGACTACGAGCAGTACTTC.

The rearrangement uses TRBV19 and TRBJ2-2; TRBD2 matches 12 bases. This CDR3 spans 15 amino acids. The J segment lost 2 bases and the V segment lost 6 bases, leaving 1 base of the junction unmatched. Germline-derived CDR1 and CDR2 are LNHDA and SQIVND (reference sequence). CDR3 sequence reads: CASRTSGSNTGELFF. The CDR3 DNA reads TGTGCCAGTAGGACTAGCGGGAGTAACACCGGGGAGCTGTTTTTT.

This clonotype was recorded many times. V usage is TRBV25-1 and J usage is TRBJ2-1; a possible D gene is TRBD2 (6 bases). The germline V and J ends were trimmed by 3 bases and 6 bases, with 12 bases remaining between them. CDR1 is MGHDK and CDR2 is SYGVNS in the germline V gene. The CDR3 is 14 residues long. The CDR3 DNA follows: TGTGCCAGCAGTGAGTGGAGGGGAGGCAATGAGCAGTTCTTC. Translation: CASSEWRGGNEQFF.

This clonotype was recorded at least ten times. This chain uses TRBV28 with TRBJ2-5; D may be TRBD2 (5 bases). Germline CDR1 is MDHEN and CDR2 is SYDVKM. Trimming pared 1 base from V and 5 bases from J, leaving 14 bases between. The CDR3 consists of 15 residues. In nucleotides, the CDR3 is TGTGCCAGCAGTTTATTCTTGGGGAGTGGCGAGACCCAGTACTTC. Encoded protein: CASSLFLGSGETQYF. Based on the CDR3 plus reference TRBV28 and TRBJ2-5, the full variable domain is DVKVTQSSRYLVKRTGEKVFLECVQDMDHENMFWYRQDPGLGLRLIYFSYDVKMKEKGDIPEGYSVSREKKERFSLILESASTNQTSMYLCASSLFLGSGETQYFGPGTRLLVL.

At least ten counts were recorded for this clonotype. J is TRBJ1-3 and V is TRBV7-9; D gene unclear. The CDR3 length is 14 residues. Trimming shortened V by 5 bases and J by 2 bases, and 10 bases separated the two germline ends. Germline V gene sequence: CDR1 SEHNR, CDR2 FQNEAQ (reference sequence). This CDR3 is CASSTYSAGNTIYF. The CDR3 DNA sequence: TGTGCCAGCAGCACCTACAGTGCTGGAAACACCATATATTTT.